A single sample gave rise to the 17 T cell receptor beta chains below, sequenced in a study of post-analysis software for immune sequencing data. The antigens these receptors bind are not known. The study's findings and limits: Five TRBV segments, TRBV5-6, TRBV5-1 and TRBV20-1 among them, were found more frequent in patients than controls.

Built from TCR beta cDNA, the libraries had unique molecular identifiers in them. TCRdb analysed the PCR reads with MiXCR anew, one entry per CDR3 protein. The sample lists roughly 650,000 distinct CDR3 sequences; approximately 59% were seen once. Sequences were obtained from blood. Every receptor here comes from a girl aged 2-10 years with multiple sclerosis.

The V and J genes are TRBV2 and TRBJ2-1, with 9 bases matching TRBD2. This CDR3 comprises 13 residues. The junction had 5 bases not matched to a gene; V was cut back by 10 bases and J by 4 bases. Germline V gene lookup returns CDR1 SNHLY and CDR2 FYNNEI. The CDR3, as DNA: TGTGCCACTGCGACTAGCGGATACAATGAGCAGTTCTTC. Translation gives CATATSGYNEQFF.

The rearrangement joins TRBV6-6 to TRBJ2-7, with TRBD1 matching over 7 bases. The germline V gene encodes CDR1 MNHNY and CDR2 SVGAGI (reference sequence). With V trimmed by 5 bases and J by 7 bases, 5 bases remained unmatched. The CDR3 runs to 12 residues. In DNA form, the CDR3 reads TGTGCCAGCAGTCAGACAGGGTGGGAGCAGTACTTC. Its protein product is CASSQTGWEQYF.

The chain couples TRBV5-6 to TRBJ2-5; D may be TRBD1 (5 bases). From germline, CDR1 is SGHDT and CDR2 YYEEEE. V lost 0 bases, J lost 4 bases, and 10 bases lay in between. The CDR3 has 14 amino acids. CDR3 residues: CASSLGPTGETQYF. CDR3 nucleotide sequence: TGTGCCAGCAGCTTGGGACCTACAGGAGAGACCCAGTACTTC.

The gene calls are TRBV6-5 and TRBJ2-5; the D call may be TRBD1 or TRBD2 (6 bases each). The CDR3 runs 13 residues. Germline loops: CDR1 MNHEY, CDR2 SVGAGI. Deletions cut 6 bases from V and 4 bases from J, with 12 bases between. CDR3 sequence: CASRPSGAETQYF. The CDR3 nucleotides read TGTGCCAGCAGACCTTCGGGGGCAGAGACCCAGTACTTC.

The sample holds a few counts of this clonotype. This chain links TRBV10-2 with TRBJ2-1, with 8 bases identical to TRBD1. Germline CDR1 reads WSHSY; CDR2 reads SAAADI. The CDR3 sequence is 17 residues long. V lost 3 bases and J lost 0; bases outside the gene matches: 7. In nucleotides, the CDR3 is TGCGCCAGCAGTGAAGGGACAGGCCATAGCTCCTACAATGAGCAGTTCTTC. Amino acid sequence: CASSEGTGHSSYNEQFF.

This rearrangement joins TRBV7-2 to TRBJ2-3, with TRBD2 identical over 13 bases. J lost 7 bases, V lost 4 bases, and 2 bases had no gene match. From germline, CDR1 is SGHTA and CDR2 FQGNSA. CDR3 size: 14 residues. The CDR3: CASSSTSGGNTQYF. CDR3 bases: TGTGCCAGCAGCTCGACTAGCGGGGGGAATACGCAGTATTTT. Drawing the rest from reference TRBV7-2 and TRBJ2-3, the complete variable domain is GAGVSQSPSNKVTEKGKDVELRCDPISGHTALYWYRQSLGQGLEFLIYFQGNSAPDKSGLPSDRFSAERTGGSVSTLTIQRTQQEDSAVYLCASSSTSGGNTQYFGPGTRLTVL.

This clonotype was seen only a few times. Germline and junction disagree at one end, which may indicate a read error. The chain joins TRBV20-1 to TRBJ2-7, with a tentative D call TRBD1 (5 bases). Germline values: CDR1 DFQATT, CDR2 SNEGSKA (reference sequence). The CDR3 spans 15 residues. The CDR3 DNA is TGCAGTGCCAGAGCTCCCCAGGGCTACTCCTACGAGCAGTACTTC. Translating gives CSARAPQGYSYEQYF.

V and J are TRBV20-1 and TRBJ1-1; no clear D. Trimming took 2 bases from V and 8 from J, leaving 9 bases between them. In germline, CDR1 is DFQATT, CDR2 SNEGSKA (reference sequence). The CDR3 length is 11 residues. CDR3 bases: TGCAGTGCTAGATTTAGTAAAGAAGCTTTCTTT. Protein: CSARFSKEAFF.

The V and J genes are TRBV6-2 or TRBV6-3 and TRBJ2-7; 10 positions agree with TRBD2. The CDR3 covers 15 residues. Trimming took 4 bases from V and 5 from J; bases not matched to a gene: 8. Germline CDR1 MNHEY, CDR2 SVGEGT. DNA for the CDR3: TGTGCCAGCAGTTCGATTCTAGCGGGGGTCGACGAGCAGTACTTC. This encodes CASSSILAGVDEQYF.

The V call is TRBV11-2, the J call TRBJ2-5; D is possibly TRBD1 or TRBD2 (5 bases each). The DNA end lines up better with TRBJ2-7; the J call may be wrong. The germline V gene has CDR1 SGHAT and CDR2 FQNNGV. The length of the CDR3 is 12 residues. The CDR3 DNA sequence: TGTGCCAGCGGCCCCTTTGGGGGCGAGCAGTACTTC. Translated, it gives CASGPFGGEQYF.

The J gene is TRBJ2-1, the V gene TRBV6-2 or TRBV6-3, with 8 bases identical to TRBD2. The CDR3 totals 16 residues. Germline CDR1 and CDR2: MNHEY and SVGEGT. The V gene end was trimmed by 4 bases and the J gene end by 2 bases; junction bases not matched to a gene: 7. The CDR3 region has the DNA TGTGCCAGCAGTTTCCCCCCCGGGGGGGCCTACAATGAGCAGTTCTTC. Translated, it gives CASSFPPGGAYNEQFF.

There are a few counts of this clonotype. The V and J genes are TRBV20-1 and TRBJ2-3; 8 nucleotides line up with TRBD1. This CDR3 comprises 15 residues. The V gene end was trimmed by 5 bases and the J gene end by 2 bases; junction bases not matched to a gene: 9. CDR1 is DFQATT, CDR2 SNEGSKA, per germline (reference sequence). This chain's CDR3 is CSARRPGQDTDTQYF. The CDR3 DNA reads TGCAGTGCTCGACGACCGGGACAGGACACAGATACGCAGTATTTT.

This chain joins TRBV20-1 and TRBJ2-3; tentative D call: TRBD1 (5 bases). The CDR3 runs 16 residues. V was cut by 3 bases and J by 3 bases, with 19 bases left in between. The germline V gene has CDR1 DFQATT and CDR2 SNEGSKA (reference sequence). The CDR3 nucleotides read TGCAGTGCTAGCGAAAAACAGGTGTTAGTAACAGATACGCAGTATTTT. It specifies CSASEKQVLVTDTQYF.

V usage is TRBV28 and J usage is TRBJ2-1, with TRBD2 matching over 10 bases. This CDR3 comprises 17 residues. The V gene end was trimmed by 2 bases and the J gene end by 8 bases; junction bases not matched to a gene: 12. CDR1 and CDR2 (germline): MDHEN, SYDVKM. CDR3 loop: CASSLDFRAGGRDEQFF. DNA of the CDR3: TGTGCCAGCAGTTTAGATTTTCGAGCGGGGGGGCGTGATGAGCAGTTCTTC. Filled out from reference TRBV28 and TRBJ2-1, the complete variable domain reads DVKVTQSSRYLVKRTGEKVFLECVQDMDHENMFWYRQDPGLGLRLIYFSYDVKMKEKGDIPEGYSVSREKKERFSLILESASTNQTSMYLCASSLDFRAGGRDEQFFGPGTRLTVL.

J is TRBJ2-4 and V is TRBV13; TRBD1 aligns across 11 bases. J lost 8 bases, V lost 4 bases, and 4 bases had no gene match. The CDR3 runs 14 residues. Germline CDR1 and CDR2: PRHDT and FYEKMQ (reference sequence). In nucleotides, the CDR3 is TGTGCCAGCAGCTCCGGACAGGGGGCGGACATTCAGTACTTC. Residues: CASSSGQGADIQYF.

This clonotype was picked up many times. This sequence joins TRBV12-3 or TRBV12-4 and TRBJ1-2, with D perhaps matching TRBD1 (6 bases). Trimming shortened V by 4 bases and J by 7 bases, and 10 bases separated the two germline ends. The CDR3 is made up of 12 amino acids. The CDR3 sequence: CASSSTGGGYTF. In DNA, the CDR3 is TGTGCCAGCAGTTCGACAGGAGGTGGCTACACCTTC.

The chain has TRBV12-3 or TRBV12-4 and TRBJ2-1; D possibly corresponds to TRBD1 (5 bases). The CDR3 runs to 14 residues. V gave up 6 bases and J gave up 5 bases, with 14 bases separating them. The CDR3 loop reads CASSPSRANNEQFF. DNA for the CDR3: TGTGCCAGCAGCCCCAGCAGGGCGAACAATGAGCAGTTCTTC.